This TCR beta chain was identified in a study of blood T cell repertoires in COVID-19. This table comes from immunoSEQ multiplex PCR, and its TCRdb copy is limited to in-frame clones, with some not included. The sample carries roughly 190,000 clones, approximately 90% recorded once. V gave up 0 bases and J gave up 3 bases, with 8 bases separating them. Germline CDR1 and CDR2: SGHTA and FQGNSA. CDR3 length: 15 residues. The sequence was obtained from a man aged 35-49 years with active or convalescent COVID-19. The rearrangement joins TRBV7-2 to TRBJ1-4; D ambiguous. Input material: peripheral blood. The CDR3 sequence is CASSLAADSNEKLFF. The CDR3 region has the DNA TGTGCCAGCAGCTTAGCGGCGGACTCTAATGAAAAACTGTTTTTT.